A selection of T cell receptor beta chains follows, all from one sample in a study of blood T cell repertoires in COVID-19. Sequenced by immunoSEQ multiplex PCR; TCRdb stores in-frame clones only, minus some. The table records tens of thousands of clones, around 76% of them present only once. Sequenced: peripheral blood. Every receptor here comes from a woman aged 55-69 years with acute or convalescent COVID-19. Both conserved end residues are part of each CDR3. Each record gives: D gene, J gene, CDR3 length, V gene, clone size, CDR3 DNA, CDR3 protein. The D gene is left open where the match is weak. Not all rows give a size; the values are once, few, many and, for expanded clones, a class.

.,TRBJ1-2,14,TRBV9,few,TGTGCCAGCAGCGTAGCTCAGGGGCCCTATGGCTACACCTTC,CASSVAQGPYGYTF
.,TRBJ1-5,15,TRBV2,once,TGTGCCAGCAGTGTCCAGGCAGGGTGGTATCAGCCCCAGCATTTT,CASSVQAGWYQPQHF
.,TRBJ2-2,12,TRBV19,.,TGTGCCAGGTGCCCGGGGACCGGGGAGCTGTTTTTT,CARCPGTGELFF
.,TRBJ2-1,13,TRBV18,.,TGTGCCAGCTCACCAGGGCAGAACAATGAGCAGTTCTTC,CASSPGQNNEQFF
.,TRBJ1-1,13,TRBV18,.,TGTGCCAGCTCACCTCCACAGGACACTGAAGCTTTCTTT,CASSPPQDTEAFF
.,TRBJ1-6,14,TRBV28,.,TGTGCCAGCACCCGGACAGTTTATAATTCACCCCTCCACTTT,CASTRTVYNSPLHF
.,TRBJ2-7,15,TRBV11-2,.,TGTGCCAGCAGCCCCGGGACAATAATGGGCCACGAGCAGTACTTC,CASSPGTIMGHEQYF
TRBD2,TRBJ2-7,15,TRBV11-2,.,TGTGCCAGCAGCTTTTCGCCGGGGGGAACGTACGAGCAGTACTTC,CASSFSPGGTYEQYF
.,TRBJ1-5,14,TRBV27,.,TGTGCCAGCAGTTTAAGCCCCGCCGGTCAGCCCCAGCATTTT,CASSLSPAGQPQHF
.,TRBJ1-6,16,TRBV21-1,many,TGTGCCAGCAGCAAAGAAAGTAAAGGTCGGAGTTCACCCCTCCACTTT,CASSKESKGRSSPLHF
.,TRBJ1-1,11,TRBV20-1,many,TGCAGTGCTAGAGCGGGTACCGAAGCTTTCTTT,CSARAGTEAFF
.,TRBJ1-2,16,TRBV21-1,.,TGTGCCAGCAGCCCAATCCGACAGCCCTTCGGATATGGCTACACCTTC,CASSPIRQPFGYGYTF
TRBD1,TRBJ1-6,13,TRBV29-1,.,TGCAGCGTTAGGACAGGGGATAATTCACCCCTCCACTTT,CSVRTGDNSPLHF
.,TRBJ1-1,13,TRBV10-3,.,TGTGCCATCAGTGAGCTTGGGAGCACTGAAGCTTTCTTT,CAISELGSTEAFF
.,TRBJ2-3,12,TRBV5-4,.,TGTGCCAGCAGCCGGACTGCCCATACGCAGTATTTT,CASSRTAHTQYF
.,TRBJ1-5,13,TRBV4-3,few,TGCGCCAGCAGCCAGGGCCCAGGACAGCCCCAGCATTTT,CASSQGPGQPQHF
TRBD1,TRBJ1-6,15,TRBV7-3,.,TGTGCCAGCAGCTTAGGGACAGAATCAAGTTCACCCCTCCACTTT,CASSLGTESSSPLHF
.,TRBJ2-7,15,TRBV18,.,TGTGCCAGCTCCTCGGGGCAGGGGCTGGACGACGAGCAGTACTTC,CASSSGQGLDDEQYF
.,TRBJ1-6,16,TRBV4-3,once,TGCGCCAGCAGCCAAGATATGAGCTCCTATAATTCACCCCTCCACTTT,CASSQDMSSYNSPLHF
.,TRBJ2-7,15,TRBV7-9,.,TGTGCCAGCAGCAATGGGAGGCAGAGCTCCTACGAGCAGTACTTC,CASSNGRQSSYEQYF
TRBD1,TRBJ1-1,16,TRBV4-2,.,TGTGCCAGCAGCCAGGGAAGACAGGGTGGAAACACTGAAGCTTTCTTT,CASSQGRQGGNTEAFF
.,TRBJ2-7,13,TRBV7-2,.,TGTGCCAGCAGTCCCGACAGCCCCTACGAGCAGTACTTC,CASSPDSPYEQYF